This TCR beta chain is from a study of T cells in Graves' hyperthyroidism and ophthalmopathy. This clonotype has just a few counts. Between the trimmed V and J ends, which lost 7 bases and 8 bases, there was a span of 17 bases. Per germline, CDR1 MRHNA and CDR2 SNTAGT. There are 13 residues in the CDR3. RNA transcripts yielded amplified TCR beta CDR3 regions. The TCR CDR3 first-round RT-PCR relied on the HTBI primer set. Via MiXCR, TCRdb re-called the multiplex PCR reads, giving one row per CDR3 protein. Of about 610,000 distinct CDR3 sequences detected, 46% appear once; the ten largest clones hold around 7.7%.

Sequencing used peripheral blood or thyroid tissue (not recorded which). The genes are TRBV6-4 and TRBJ1-2; the D gene is possibly TRBD1 (5 bases). This receptor was obtained from a woman in her late teens or twenties with Graves' hyperthyroidism. CDR3 nucleotides: TGTGCCAGCACGTTCGGGCAGGGTGACGGCTACACCTTC. This translates into CASTFGQGDGYTF.